The clone carrying this T cell receptor (beta chain) appeared a single time. Its antigen is undetermined. As CD8+CD4-CCR7+CD45RA+ cells, naive CD8 T cells were sorted. This sample was taken from a study of molecular identifiers for immune sequencing clone quantification. V was pared by 3 bases and J by 1 base, with 10 bases between. Germline-derived CDR1 and CDR2 are SGHRS and YFSETQ. This CDR3 is built from 14 residues. One entry per CDR3 protein results from TCRdb running MiXCR on the PCR reads. This sample carries 90,000 to 120,000 distinct CDR3 sequences, roughly a third of them seen once, and the ten largest clones take 4% to 5%. General study findings and limits: Clones carrying above 20 RNA copies accounted for over 98% of effector molecules, under 1% in naive cells.

The sequence derives from a human donor in good health. Some libraries in this study had Jurkat cell RNA spiked in. The sample was naive CD8+ T cells from blood, with Jurkat cell RNA spiked in. Regarding subset: FACS-sorted CD8+CD4-CCR7+CD45RA+ naive T cells. The chain couples TRBV5-1 to TRBJ1-1; D is uncertain. The CDR3 bases are TGCGCCAGCAGCTCGCGTTCACCGAACACTGAAGCTTTCTTT. Translating it yields CASSSRSPNTEAFF.